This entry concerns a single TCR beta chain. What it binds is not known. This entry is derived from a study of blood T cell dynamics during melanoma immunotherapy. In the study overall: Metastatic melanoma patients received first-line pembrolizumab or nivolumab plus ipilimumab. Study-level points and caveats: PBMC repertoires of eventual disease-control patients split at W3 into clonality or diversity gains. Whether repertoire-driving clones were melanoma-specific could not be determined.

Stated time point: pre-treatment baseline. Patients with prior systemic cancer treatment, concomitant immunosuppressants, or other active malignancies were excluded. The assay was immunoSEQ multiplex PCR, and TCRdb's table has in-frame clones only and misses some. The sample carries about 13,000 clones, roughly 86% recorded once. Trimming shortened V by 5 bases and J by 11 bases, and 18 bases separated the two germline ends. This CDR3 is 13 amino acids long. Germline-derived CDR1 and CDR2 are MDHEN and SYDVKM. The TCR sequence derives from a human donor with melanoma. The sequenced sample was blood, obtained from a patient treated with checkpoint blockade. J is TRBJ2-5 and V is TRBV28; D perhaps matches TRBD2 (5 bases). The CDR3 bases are TGTGCCAGCAGTCTCCCCCGGTCCGGCGGGCAGTACTTC. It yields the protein CASSLPRSGGQYF. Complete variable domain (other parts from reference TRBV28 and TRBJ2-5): DVKVTQSSRYLVKRTGEKVFLECVQDMDHENMFWYRQDPGLGLRLIYFSYDVKMKEKGDIPEGYSVSREKKERFSLILESASTNQTSMYLCASSLPRSGGQYFGPGTRLLVL.